The 26 T cell receptor beta chains listed next were all sequenced from one sample in a study of cytomegalovirus exposure and HLA in healthy donors. PCR involved 60 Vbeta and 13 Jbeta primers. Data came from immunoSEQ multiplex PCR; TCRdb stores just in-frame clones and leaves some out. The sample yields 95,000 to 150,000 clones, less than 85% seen once. Material for sequencing was PBMCs. The receptors were sampled from a female donor in good health and CMV-seronegative.

The rearrangement uses TRBV27 and TRBJ1-5, with a possible D match to TRBD1 (6 bases). Trimming cost V 4 bases and J 4 bases, with 17 bases left between them. In germline, CDR1 is MNHEY, CDR2 SMNVEV (reference sequence). CDR3 length: 16 amino acids. This CDR3 reads CASSSRATGPNQPQHF. The CDR3 DNA follows: TGTGCCAGCAGTTCGCGTGCGACAGGTCCGAATCAGCCCCAGCATTTT.

J is TRBJ1-6 and V is TRBV28, with no clear D. Germline assignment: CDR1 MDHEN and CDR2 SYDVKM. The CDR3 has 13 residues. The V and J ends lost 5 bases and 10 bases respectively, with 12 bases between them. CDR3 sequence: CASSPGRGSPLHF. The CDR3 coding sequence is TGTGCCAGCAGTCCGGGCCGGGGATCACCCCTCCACTTT.

The chain carries TRBV12-5 and TRBJ1-1; the D is unclear. Germline values: CDR1 LGHNT, CDR2 FRNRAP. The CDR3 extends over 13 amino acids. The germline V and J ends were trimmed by 3 bases and 7 bases, with 12 bases remaining between them. CDR3 sequence reads: CASGLRLSGEAFF. In DNA, the CDR3 is TGTGCTAGTGGTTTAAGACTCTCCGGTGAAGCTTTCTTT.

This chain joins TRBV2 and TRBJ2-1, with D maybe TRBD2 (5 bases). Trimming took 5 bases from V and 8 from J, leaving 19 bases between them. CDR1 and CDR2 from the germline V gene are SNHLY and FYNNEI. CDR3 length: 15 amino acids. The CDR3 protein is CASSLEASMRDEQFF. The CDR3 DNA follows: TGTGCCAGCAGTCTGGAAGCTAGCATGAGGGATGAGCAGTTCTTC.

V usage is TRBV11-2 and J usage is TRBJ1-6, with TRBD1 identical over 7 bases. The V and J ends lost 5 bases and 6 bases, in that order; junction bases with no gene match: 7. Per the germline V gene, CDR1 is SGHAT and CDR2 is FQNNGV. The CDR3 has 15 amino acids. The CDR3 reads CASSPTTGTNSPLHF. The CDR3 bases are TGTGCCAGCAGCCCTACGACAGGGACTAATTCACCCCTCCACTTT.

This clone was found a few times. This chain connects TRBV5-4 to TRBJ1-2; D perhaps matches TRBD1 (6 bases). Trimming took 4 bases from V and 5 from J, leaving 21 bases between them. This CDR3 has 16 amino acids. Germline-derived CDR1 and CDR2 are SGHNT and YYREEE (reference sequence). CDR3 in DNA: TGTGCCAGCAGCACACGGACAGCCAAGAGGGATTATGGCTACACCTTC. Translated, it gives CASSTRTAKRDYGYTF.

The chain combines TRBV5-1 with TRBJ2-1; the D gene is possibly TRBD2 (6 bases). Germline V lookup: CDR1 SGHRS, CDR2 YFSETQ. Deletions cut 4 bases from V and 0 bases from J, with 11 bases between. The CDR3 totals 15 residues. Written as DNA, the CDR3 is TGCGCCAGCAGCGGGTCGGGAGTCTCCTACAATGAGCAGTTCTTC. Its translation: CASSGSGVSYNEQFF.

A few counts support this clone. At the DNA level, this CDR3 is encoded by other sequences in the same sample as well. The genes are TRBV18 and TRBJ1-2; 7 bases are shared with TRBD1. Germline CDR1 and CDR2: KGHSH and LQKENI. This CDR3 spans 12 amino acids. Unmatched junction bases numbered 2, after V lost 2 bases and J lost 8 bases. CDR3 in amino acids: CASSPTGDGYTF. CDR3 sequence (DNA): TGTGCCAGCTCACCAACAGGGGACGGCTACACCTTC.

The chain links TRBV19 to TRBJ1-1, with D perhaps matching TRBD1 (5 bases). The V gene's germline CDR1 is LNHDA and CDR2 SQIVND (reference sequence). The CDR3 spans 13 residues. Trimming left V 6 bases short and J 4 bases short, with 12 bases between. CDR3 DNA sequence: TGTGCCAGTAGCCAGGGTTTCGCCACTGAAGCTTTCTTT. This translates into CASSQGFATEAFF.

The chain combines TRBV11-3 with TRBJ2-3, with TRBD2 as a possible D gene (6 bases). V gave up 2 bases and J gave up 5 bases, with 14 bases separating them. The CDR3 runs 15 residues. Germline-derived CDR1 and CDR2 are SGHNT and YENEEA. DNA of the CDR3: TGTGCCAGCAGCTTATCCGGGGGAGCTGGAGATACGCAGTATTTT. Protein product: CASSLSGGAGDTQYF.

This clone was detected only a few times. J is TRBJ2-7 and V is TRBV7-2; 8 bases agree with TRBD1. Trimming took 1 base from V and 7 from J; bases not matched to a gene: 9. The CDR3 is 15 residues long. Germline lookup yields CDR1 SGHTA and CDR2 FQGNSA. CDR3 sequence reads: CASSLDSQGAREQYF. The CDR3 DNA reads TGTGCCAGCAGCTTAGATAGCCAGGGGGCGCGTGAGCAGTACTTC.

The chain links TRBV4-2 to TRBJ2-3; a possible D gene is TRBD2 (6 bases). V dropped 1 base and J dropped 0 bases, with 14 bases sitting between them. Germline-derived CDR1 and CDR2 are LGHNA and YNFKEQ. This CDR3 contains 17 residues. CDR3 in amino acids: CASSQAIRGGSTDTQYF. The CDR3 DNA follows: TGTGCCAGCAGCCAAGCTATAAGGGGAGGAAGCACAGATACGCAGTATTTT.

This clone was counted only a few times. The J gene is TRBJ1-1, the V gene TRBV27, with D maybe TRBD1 (5 bases). Germline V gives CDR1 MNHEY, CDR2 SMNVEV (reference sequence). V lost 3 bases to trimming and J lost 0 bases, with 23 bases between them. This CDR3 has 19 amino acids. CDR3 sequence: CASSLSAEGETRMNTEAFF. In nucleotides, the CDR3 is TGTGCCAGCAGTTTGTCTGCAGAAGGGGAAACTCGAATGAACACTGAAGCTTTCTTT.

V gene TRBV4-1 combines with J gene TRBJ1-6, with TRBD1 identical over 8 bases. V trimming: 4 bases; J trimming: 9 bases; junction bases outside the gene matches: 8. Germline V gene lookup returns CDR1 MGHRA and CDR2 YSYEKL. The CDR3 has 15 amino acids. This chain's CDR3 is CASSRGDRRVSPLHF. For the CDR3, the DNA is TGCGCCAGCAGCCGAGGGGACAGGCGGGTTTCACCCCTCCACTTT.

V gene TRBV18 combines with J gene TRBJ2-2, with 10 bases identical to TRBD1. From germline, CDR1 is KGHSH and CDR2 LQKENI. V was pared by 3 bases and J by 6 bases, with 4 bases of the junction left unmatched. The CDR3 covers 15 residues. The CDR3 is CASSPGQGMAGELFF. The CDR3 region has the DNA TGTGCCAGCTCACCGGGACAGGGGATGGCCGGGGAGCTGTTTTTT.

The chain recombines TRBV19 with TRBJ1-2; maybe TRBD1 (5 bases). The CDR3 covers 14 residues. V shed 3 bases and J shed 4 bases, with 12 bases lying between them. The germline V gene has CDR1 LNHDA and CDR2 SQIVND (reference sequence). CDR3 amino acids: CASSIGHVAYGYTF. The CDR3 nucleotides are TGTGCCAGTAGTATCGGACACGTTGCCTATGGCTACACCTTC.

The chain has TRBV19 and TRBJ2-5, with D unresolved. CDR3 length: 14 residues. Trimming removed 2 bases at V and 5 bases at J, with 12 bases between. The germline V gene has CDR1 LNHDA and CDR2 SQIVND (reference sequence). The CDR3 bases are TGTGCCAGTAGTATAATACGAAACGCGGAGACCCAGTACTTC. Amino acids: CASSIIRNAETQYF.

In its sample, this clone was seen a few times. This sequence joins TRBV20-1 and TRBJ2-3; D gene uncertain. The CDR3 is 11 residues long. Germline CDR1 and CDR2: DFQATT and SNEGSKA (reference sequence). V was clipped by 6 bases and J by 0 bases, with 4 bases between them. CDR3 sequence (DNA): TGCAGTGCCCCTAGCACAGATACGCAGTATTTT. Protein product: CSAPSTDTQYF.

The V and J genes are TRBV5-6 and TRBJ2-2, with D tentatively TRBD1 (6 bases). Germline CDR1 SGHDT, CDR2 YYEEEE. The CDR3 length is 14 residues. V lost 1 base, J lost 4 bases, and 8 bases lay in between. The CDR3 sequence is CASSLSGATGELFF. In nucleotides, the CDR3 is TGTGCCAGCAGCTTGTCAGGGGCCACCGGGGAGCTGTTTTTT.

V gene TRBV27 combines with J gene TRBJ2-7; 7 bases fit TRBD1. V shed 4 bases, J shed 4 bases, and the junction held 10 bases outside the gene matches. The CDR3 extends over 15 amino acids. The germline gives CDR1 MNHEY, CDR2 SMNVEV (reference sequence). In DNA, the CDR3 is TGTGCCAGCAGTTGGACAGGCCCAACGGCGTACGAGCAGTACTTC. It is translated as CASSWTGPTAYEQYF.

V is TRBV5-1 and J is TRBJ1-3; a weak D match, TRBD1 (6 bases). Germline CDR1 is SGHRS and CDR2 is YFSETQ. The CDR3 sequence is 14 residues long. The V gene lost 4 bases and the J gene lost 2 bases, with 10 bases spanning the gap. CDR3 sequence: CASSPGDPGNTIYF. As DNA, the CDR3 is TGCGCCAGCAGCCCAGGGGACCCTGGAAACACCATATATTTT.

J is TRBJ2-2 and V is TRBV28; weak D call: TRBD1 (6 bases). Germline CDR1 MDHEN, CDR2 SYDVKM. The CDR3 has 14 residues. V was cut by 5 bases and J by 5 bases, with 12 bases left in between. The chain's CDR3 is CASSRGGKTGELFF. The DNA of the CDR3 is TGTGCCAGCAGTCGTGGGGGCAAGACCGGGGAGCTGTTTTTT.

The chain joins TRBV6-1 to TRBJ1-2, with TRBD1 matching over 11 bases. This CDR3 spans 15 amino acids. V lost 7 bases and J lost 1; bases outside the gene matches: 5. Germline CDR1 reads MNHNS; CDR2 reads SASEGT. The DNA of the CDR3 is TGTGCCAGCACCAGGGGACAGGGGGTTAACTATGGCTACACCTTC. Translated, it gives CASTRGQGVNYGYTF.

This clone was seen only a few times. The genes are TRBV19 and TRBJ1-1, with D maybe TRBD1 (6 bases). Per the germline V gene, CDR1 is LNHDA and CDR2 is SQIVND (reference sequence). Trimming stripped 7 bases from V and 3 bases from J, with 18 bases between. The CDR3 is 15 amino acids. The CDR3 spells CASTWGGARDTEAFF. Here the CDR3 DNA reads TGTGCCAGTACATGGGGGGGGGCCCGGGACACTGAAGCTTTCTTT.

The chain links TRBV9 to TRBJ2-1, with 8 bases that match TRBD2. This CDR3 region has 16 residues. CDR1 and CDR2 from the germline V gene are SGDLS and YYNGEE. J lost 8 bases, V lost 1 base, and 11 bases had no gene match. The CDR3 reads CASSVTGNGGADEQFF. CDR3 sequence (DNA): TGTGCCAGCAGCGTAACAGGGAACGGGGGGGCCGATGAGCAGTTCTTC. The whole variable domain, filled in from reference TRBV9 and TRBJ2-1, reads DSGVTQTPKHLITATGQRVTLRCSPRSGDLSVYWYQQSLDQGLQFLIQYYNGEERAKGNILERFSAQQFPDLHSELNLSSLELGDSALYFCASSVTGNGGADEQFFGPGTRLTVL.

This rearrangement joins TRBV29-1 to TRBJ2-3; 8 bases align to TRBD2. The CDR3 is 13 amino acids. Unmatched junction bases numbered 1, after V lost 4 bases and J lost 1 base. Per the germline V gene, CDR1 is SQVTM and CDR2 is ANQGSEA. The chain's CDR3 is CSVGAGGTDTQYF. The DNA of the CDR3 is TGCAGCGTTGGAGCGGGGGGCACAGATACGCAGTATTTT.